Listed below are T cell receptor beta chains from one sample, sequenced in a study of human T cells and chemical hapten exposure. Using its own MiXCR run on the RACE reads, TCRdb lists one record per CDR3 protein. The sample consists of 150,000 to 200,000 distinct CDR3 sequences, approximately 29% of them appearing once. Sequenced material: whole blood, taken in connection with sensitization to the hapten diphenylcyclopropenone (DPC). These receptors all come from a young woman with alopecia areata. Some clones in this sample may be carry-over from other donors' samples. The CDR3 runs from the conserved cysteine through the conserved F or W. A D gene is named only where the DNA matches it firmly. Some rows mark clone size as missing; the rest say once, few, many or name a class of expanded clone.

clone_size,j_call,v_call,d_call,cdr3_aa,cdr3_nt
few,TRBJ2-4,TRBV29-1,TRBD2,CSVGTSGLNIQYF,TGCAGCGTCGGGACTAGCGGGCTAAACATTCAGTACTTC
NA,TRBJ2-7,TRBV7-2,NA,CASRYDSTYEQYF,TGTGCCAGCAGATACGACAGTACCTACGAGCAGTACTTC
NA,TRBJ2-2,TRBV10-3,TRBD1,CAISLITGTDTGELFF,TGTGCCATCAGTCTAATTACCGGGACAGACACCGGGGAGCTGTTTTTT
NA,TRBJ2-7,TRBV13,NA,CASSLGSHEQYF,TGTGCCAGCAGCTTAGGTAGCCACGAGCAGTACTTC
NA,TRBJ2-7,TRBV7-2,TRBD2,CASSPGLAGMGQYF,TGTGCCAGCAGCCCCGGACTAGCGGGAATGGGGCAGTACTTC
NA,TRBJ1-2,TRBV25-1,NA,CASSAGTLNGYTF,TGTGCCAGCAGCGCCGGGACGCTGAATGGCTACACCTTC
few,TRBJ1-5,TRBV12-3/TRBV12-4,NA,CASSFADRNNQPQHF,TGTGCCAGCAGTTTTGCGGACAGAAACAATCAGCCCCAGCATTTT
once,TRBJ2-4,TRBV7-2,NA,CASSFRTTDPRAKNIQYF,TGTGCCAGCAGCTTCCGGACTACCGATCCCCGAGCCAAAAACATTCAGTACTTC
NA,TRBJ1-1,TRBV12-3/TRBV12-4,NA,CAGSLGGGTEAFF,TGTGCCGGCAGTCTAGGGGGGGGAACTGAAGCTTTCTTT
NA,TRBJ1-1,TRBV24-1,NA,CATSDFRGSAFF,TGTGCCACCAGTGATTTTCGGGGATCGGCTTTCTTT
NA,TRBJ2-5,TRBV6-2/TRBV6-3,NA,CASSYSKVSKETQYF,TGTGCCAGCAGTTACTCGAAGGTTTCCAAAGAGACCCAGTACTTC
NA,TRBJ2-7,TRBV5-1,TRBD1,CASSQQGVGGYEQYF,TGCGCCAGCAGCCAACAGGGGGTCGGAGGATACGAGCAGTACTTC
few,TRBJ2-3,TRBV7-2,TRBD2,CASSFSSGRASDTQYF,TGTGCCAGCAGCTTTTCTAGCGGGAGGGCGTCAGATACGCAGTATTTT
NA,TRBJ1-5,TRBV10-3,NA,CAISEIDEPQHF,TGTGCCATCAGTGAAATAGACGAACCCCAGCATTTT
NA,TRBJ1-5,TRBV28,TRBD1,CASSFGVQGENQPQHF,TGTGCCAGCAGTTTTGGGGTACAGGGGGAGAATCAGCCCCAGCATTTT
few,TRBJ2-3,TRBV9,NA,CASSAGHETDTQYF,TGTGCCAGCAGCGCGGGACACGAAACAGATACGCAGTATTTT
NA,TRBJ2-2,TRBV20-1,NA,CSARVSHSGTGELFF,TGCAGTGCTAGAGTGTCCCACTCGGGCACCGGGGAGCTGTTTTTT
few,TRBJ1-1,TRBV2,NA,CATRGELNTEAFF,TGTGCCACCCGGGGGGAACTGAACACTGAAGCTTTCTTT
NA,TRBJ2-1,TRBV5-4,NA,CASSHKRTTSSYNEQFF,TGTGCCAGCAGCCATAAACGGACCACTAGCTCCTACAATGAGCAGTTCTTC
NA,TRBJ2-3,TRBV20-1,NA,CSAREPGRSTDTQYF,TGCAGTGCTAGAGAACCAGGACGAAGCACAGATACGCAGTATTTT
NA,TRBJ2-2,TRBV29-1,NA,CSARGAGSGDTGELFF,TGCAGCGCACGAGGGGCCGGGTCGGGTGACACCGGGGAGCTGTTTTTT
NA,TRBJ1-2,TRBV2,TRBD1,CAGRDSGYGYTF,TGTGCCGGTAGGGACAGCGGGTATGGCTACACCTTC
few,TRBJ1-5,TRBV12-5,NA,CASAPPGGFDQPQHF,TGTGCTAGTGCCCCGCCCGGGGGCTTCGATCAGCCCCAGCATTTT
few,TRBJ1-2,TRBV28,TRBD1,CASNPYRGQGDGYTF,TGTGCCAGCAATCCCTATCGGGGACAGGGCGATGGCTACACCTTC
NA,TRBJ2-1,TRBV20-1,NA,CSGQWVNEQFF,TGCAGTGGACAATGGGTCAATGAGCAGTTCTTC
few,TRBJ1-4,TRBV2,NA,CASSRPDEKLFF,TGTGCCAGCAGTAGACCGGATGAAAAACTGTTTTTT
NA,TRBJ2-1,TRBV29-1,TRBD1,CSHQGLTGQSSYNEQFF,TGCAGCCATCAAGGGCTTACGGGACAGAGCTCCTACAATGAGCAGTTCTTC
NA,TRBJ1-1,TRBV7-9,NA,CASSPQGYEAFF,TGTGCCAGCAGCCCCCAGGGGTATGAAGCTTTCTTT
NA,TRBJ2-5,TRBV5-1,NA,CASSPGEGGETQYF,TGCGCCAGCAGCCCGGGAGAAGGGGGGGAGACCCAGTACTTC
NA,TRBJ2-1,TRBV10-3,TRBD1,CAISSQTGLYNEQFF,TGTGCCATCAGTTCCCAGACAGGGTTATACAATGAGCAGTTCTTC
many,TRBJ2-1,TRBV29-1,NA,CSVGLSSYNEQFF,TGCAGCGTTGGCCTGAGCTCCTACAATGAGCAGTTCTTC
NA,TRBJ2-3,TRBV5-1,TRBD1,CASSLAPSGGSTDTQYF,TGCGCCAGCAGCTTGGCGCCCTCAGGGGGAAGCACAGATACGCAGTATTTT
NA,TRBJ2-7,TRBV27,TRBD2,CASSLAAGDEQYF,TGTGCCAGCAGTTTAGCAGCGGGAGACGAGCAGTACTTC
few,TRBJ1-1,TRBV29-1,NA,CSVVATMNTEAFF,TGCAGCGTTGTTGCCACCATGAACACTGAAGCTTTCTTT
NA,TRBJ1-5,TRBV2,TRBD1,CASNIGQDSNQPQHF,TGTGCCAGCAACATAGGACAGGATAGCAATCAGCCCCAGCATTTT
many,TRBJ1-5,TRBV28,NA,CASGGRSHQPQHF,TGTGCCAGTGGGGGACGGAGTCATCAGCCCCAGCATTTT
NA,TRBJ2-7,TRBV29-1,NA,CSVDSGERYEQYF,TGCAGCGTTGATTCAGGGGAAAGGTACGAGCAGTACTTC